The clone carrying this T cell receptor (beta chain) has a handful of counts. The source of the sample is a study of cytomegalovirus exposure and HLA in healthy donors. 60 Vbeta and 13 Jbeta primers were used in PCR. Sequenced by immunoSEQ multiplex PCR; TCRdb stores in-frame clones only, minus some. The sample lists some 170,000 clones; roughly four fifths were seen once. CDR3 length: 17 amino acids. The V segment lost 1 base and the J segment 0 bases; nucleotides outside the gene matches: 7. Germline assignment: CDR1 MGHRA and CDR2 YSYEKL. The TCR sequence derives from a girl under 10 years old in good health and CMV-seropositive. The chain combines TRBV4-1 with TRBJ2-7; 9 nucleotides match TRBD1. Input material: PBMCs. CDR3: CASSQVWTGAPSYEQYF. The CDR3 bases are TGCGCCAGCAGCCAAGTTTGGACAGGGGCCCCCTCCTACGAGCAGTACTTC.